This passage covers 2 T cell receptor delta chains from one sample sequenced in a study of delta chains in infants with herpesvirus infections (dated by TCRdb to the early 2020s). Receptor libraries were prepared by RT-PCR. The instrument was an Illumina MiSeq. To generate TCR cDNA, RNA from PBMC was reverse transcribed using SuperScript II together with primers specific for the gamma chain and the delta chain. TCRdb called clones from the public reads with CATT, and repeated DNA sequences were later combined into one row. The table for this sample lists more than 1,500 delta-chain clones; 28% of them were counted only once. The ten largest clones represent over 8% of the sample. The source material was peripheral blood, sampled at time point 1 of longitudinal follow-up. Receptors originate from a human donor who was a Ugandan infant, either HIV-exposed or HIV-unexposed (not recorded which).

V is TRDV1 and J is TRDJ1, with TRDD3 matching over 10 bases. Per germline, CDR1 TSWWSYY and CDR2 QGS. Trimming took 5 bases from V and 2 from J; bases not matched to a gene: 29. CDR3 size: 23 residues. CDR3 coding DNA: TGTGCTCTTGGGCCCCAGCATTCGTCCTACCGATTCTTCGTACTGGGGGATACCGATAAACTCATCTTT. Translating it yields CALGPQHSSYRFFVLGDTDKLIF.

This clone was seen more than once but under ten times. The CDR3 loop reads CALGEAPFRSLLLPTPHARTAQLFF. The CDR3 DNA reads TGTGCTCTTGGGGAAGCCCCCTTCCGCAGCCTCCTATTGCCTACCCCCCACGCCCGGACAGCACAACTCTTCTTT. The V call is TRDV1, the J call TRDJ2; D is possibly TRDD2 (6 bases). CDR3 length: 25 amino acids. Trimming took 2 bases from V and 4 from J, leaving 41 bases between them. Germline loops: CDR1 TSWWSYY, CDR2 QGS.